Listed here are 18 T cell receptor beta chains from one sample, sequenced in a study of blood T cell repertoires in COVID-19. The data were produced by immunoSEQ multiplex PCR, yet TCRdb's version contains in-frame clones alone and is incomplete. The sample has approximately 59,000 clones; approximately 88% are singletons. Specimen: peripheral blood. These receptors were collected from a human donor in a cohort sampled during active COVID-19.

The rearrangement joins TRBV20-1 to TRBJ2-5, with TRBD2 matching over 8 bases. With 3 bases clipped from V and 4 bases from J, the junction kept 10 bases outside the gene matches. This CDR3 has 15 amino acids. In germline, CDR1 is DFQATT, CDR2 SNEGSKA (reference sequence). CDR3 amino acids: CSASSGGAWIETQYF. In DNA form, the CDR3 reads TGCAGTGCTAGTTCGGGAGGGGCTTGGATAGAGACCCAGTACTTC.

V and J are TRBV11-2 and TRBJ2-7; 10 nucleotides line up with TRBD1. Germline V gene sequence: CDR1 SGHAT, CDR2 FQNNGV. The junction had 9 bases not matched to a gene; V was cut back by 5 bases and J by 2 bases. This CDR3 region has 16 residues. The CDR3 loop is CASSDPGQGLTYEQYF. The CDR3 DNA reads as TGTGCCAGCAGCGACCCGGGACAGGGGCTCACCTACGAGCAGTACTTC.

V is TRBV5-8 and J is TRBJ2-7; D is unclear. The CDR3 is made up of 14 amino acids. Trimming cost V 4 bases and J 2 bases, with 13 bases left between them. Germline V gene sequence: CDR1 SGHTS, CDR2 YDEGEE. The CDR3 DNA is TGTGCCAGCAGCCGTAGTCCTAATGCCTACGAGCAGTACTTC. This encodes CASSRSPNAYEQYF.

In its sample, this clone was seen a few times. The chain uses TRBV6-5 and TRBJ1-5; TRBD1 might be the D (6 bases). CDR3 length equals 14 residues. Germline assignment: CDR1 MNHEY and CDR2 SVGAGI. Trimming left V 6 bases short and J 3 bases short, with 12 bases between. CDR3 DNA sequence: TGTGCCAGCAGCCGAGGACAGCTCAATCAGCCCCAGCATTTT. It specifies CASSRGQLNQPQHF.

This clone was observed a handful of times. The V and J genes are TRBV11-2 and TRBJ1-3, with 9 bases that match TRBD1. With 5 bases clipped from V and 0 bases from J, the junction kept 11 bases outside the gene matches. This CDR3 has 18 amino acids. Germline V gene lookup returns CDR1 SGHAT and CDR2 FQNNGV. DNA for the CDR3: TGTGCCAGCAGCCCTAACTGGGACAGGGCGAACTCTGGAAACACCATATATTTT. Its protein product is CASSPNWDRANSGNTIYF. The full variable domain, rest sourced from reference TRBV11-2 and TRBJ1-3, is EAGVAQSPRYKIIEKRQSVAFWCNPISGHATLYWYQQILGQGPKLLIQFQNNGVVDDSQLPKDRFSAERLKGVDSTLKIQPAKLEDSAVYLCASSPNWDRANSGNTIYFGEGSWLTVV.

This chain uses TRBV9 with TRBJ1-6; D not certain. This CDR3 has 16 amino acids. Deletions cut 0 bases from V and 5 bases from J, with 12 bases between. Germline values: CDR1 SGDLS, CDR2 YYNGEE. CDR3 nucleotide sequence: TGTGCCAGCAGCGTAGGGCCGGGAGGCCATAATTCACCCCTCCACTTT. Amino acid sequence: CASSVGPGGHNSPLHF.

This clone turned up a few times. This chain joins TRBV10-1 and TRBJ2-7; 7 bases match TRBD1. The CDR3 contains 15 residues. With V trimmed by 0 bases and J by 5 bases, 7 bases remained unmatched. Germline V gene lookup returns CDR1 WNHNN and CDR2 SYGVQD (reference sequence). The CDR3 is CASSESLTGIHEQYF. As DNA, the CDR3 is TGCGCCAGCAGTGAGTCGTTGACAGGGATCCACGAGCAGTACTTC.

The chain is built from TRBV18 and TRBJ2-3; 10 positions match TRBD2. The germline V gene has CDR1 KGHSH and CDR2 LQKENI. The CDR3 sequence is 16 residues long. V lost 3 bases to trimming and J lost 4 bases; unmatched junction nucleotides: 7. In DNA form, the CDR3 reads TGTGCCAGCTCACCCCTTCTAGCGGGGGTCGCAGATACGCAGTATTTT. Translation gives CASSPLLAGVADTQYF.

This sequence joins TRBV19 and TRBJ1-6, with 10 bases lining up with TRBD1. The CDR3 contains 18 residues. Germline V gives CDR1 LNHDA, CDR2 SQIVND (reference sequence). V lost 1 base and J lost 7; bases outside the gene matches: 10. In nucleotides, the CDR3 is TGTGCCAGTAGTATAGCCCGCCACGGGACAGGGGCGAATTCACCCCTCCACTTT. This codes for CASSIARHGTGANSPLHF.

The chain carries TRBV29-1 and TRBJ2-3, with 8 bases aligning to TRBD1. Per the germline V gene, CDR1 is SQVTM and CDR2 is ANQGSEA. The CDR3 spans 13 residues. V shed 7 bases, J shed 2 bases, and the junction held 5 bases outside the gene matches. CDR3 in DNA: TGCAGCGCCGGGGACAGGCCCACAGATACGCAGTATTTT. This encodes CSAGDRPTDTQYF.

The V call is TRBV7-9, the J call TRBJ2-5; TRBD1 matches 12 bases. The junction had 5 bases not matched to a gene; V was cut back by 2 bases and J by 1 base. The CDR3 runs to 17 residues. CDR1 and CDR2 (germline): SEHNR, FQNEAQ (reference sequence). The CDR3 here is CASSLMRDRGPQETQYF. The CDR3 nucleotides read TGTGCCAGCAGCTTAATGAGGGACAGGGGGCCCCAAGAGACCCAGTACTTC.

The V call is TRBV2, the J call TRBJ1-1; TRBD1 agrees at 10 bases. This CDR3 has 15 amino acids. The germline CDR1 and CDR2 sequences are SNHLY and FYNNEI. Germline trimming cut 8 bases from V and 3 bases from J; bases unmatched to any gene: 9. CDR3 sequence reads: CASSGTGAADTEAFF. The CDR3 nucleotides read TGTGCCAGCTCCGGGACAGGGGCGGCCGACACTGAAGCTTTCTTT.

This rearrangement joins TRBV7-6 to TRBJ1-1, with D possibly TRBD1 on 6 matching bases. There are 14 residues in the CDR3. Germline V lookup: CDR1 SGHVS, CDR2 FNYEAQ. Trimming left V 5 bases short and J 3 bases short, with 13 bases between. The CDR3: CASSPAGVHTEAFF. The CDR3 DNA sequence: TGTGCCAGCAGCCCAGCAGGGGTGCACACTGAAGCTTTCTTT.

This clone is classed as large. This chain connects TRBV2 to TRBJ2-1; D is unresolved. The CDR3 is made up of 15 amino acids. The V end lost 3 bases, the J end lost 9 bases, and 18 bases lay between the germline ends. CDR1 is SNHLY, CDR2 FYNNEI, per germline. CDR3 loop: CASSDPSSSSGEQFF. The CDR3 DNA follows: TGTGCCAGCAGTGACCCTAGTAGCTCCTCCGGTGAGCAGTTCTTC. Supplemented by reference TRBV2 and TRBJ2-1, the full variable domain reads EPEVTQTPSHQVTQMGQEVILRCVPISNHLYFYWYRQILGQKVEFLVSFYNNEISEKSEIFDDQFSVERPDGSNFTLKIRSTKLEDSAMYFCASSDPSSSSGEQFFGPGTRLTVL.

The chain joins TRBV30 to TRBJ1-6; D gene uncertain. V gave up 3 bases and J gave up 5 bases, with 8 bases separating them. The CDR3 is 13 amino acids. Germline loops: CDR1 GTSNPN, CDR2 SVGIG (reference sequence). This CDR3 is CAWSPINNSPLHF. The CDR3 region has the DNA TGTGCCTGGAGCCCTATTAATAATTCACCCCTCCACTTT.

The genes are TRBV11-2 and TRBJ2-1; 15 bases line up with TRBD2. Looked up from germline, CDR1 is SGHAT and CDR2 is FQNNGV. V shed 4 bases, J shed 8 bases, and the junction held 3 bases outside the gene matches. The CDR3 extends over 15 amino acids. The CDR3 DNA follows: TGTGCCAGCAGCTGGTGGACTAGCGGGGGGGATGAGCAGTTCTTC. Its protein is CASSWWTSGGDEQFF.

The rearrangement links TRBV4-1 to TRBJ2-3; 16 nucleotides align to TRBD2. The CDR3 covers 20 residues. Germline loops: CDR1 MGHRA, CDR2 YSYEKL. After removal of 0 bases from V and 0 bases from J, the junction contained 6 bases not matched to a gene. The CDR3 sequence is CASSQDSGTSGGASTDTQYF. The CDR3 region has the DNA TGCGCCAGCAGCCAAGATTCCGGGACTAGCGGGGGGGCTAGCACAGATACGCAGTATTTT.

The gene calls are TRBV27 and TRBJ2-7, with D perhaps matching TRBD2 (6 bases). The length of the CDR3 is 14 residues. The V gene lost 5 bases and the J gene lost 2 bases, with 13 bases spanning the gap. Germline V CDR1 and CDR2: MNHEY, SMNVEV (reference sequence). The CDR3: CASSLGGDTYEQYF. CDR3 in DNA: TGTGCCAGCAGTCTTGGCGGGGATACCTACGAGCAGTACTTC.